These 7 T cell receptor beta chains were all obtained from the same sample, sequenced in a study of blood T cells in healthy people across ages. It was with a sample-barcoded 5' primer and a J-beta primer mix that a second PCR of about 6 to 12 cycles was run. TCRdb fed the 5' RACE reads into MiXCR, producing one record per CDR3 protein. The sample records some 1,800,000 distinct CDR3 sequences, about 39% being singletons. Sequenced sample: blood. These receptors were taken from a human donor in good health.

The CDR3 loop is CAISFDGANVLTF. The CDR3 nucleotides read TGTGCCATCAGTTTCGATGGGGCCAACGTCCTGACTTTC. This chain joins TRBV10-3 and TRBJ2-6; D call uncertain. CDR1 and CDR2 (germline): ENHRY, SYGVKD. CDR3 length: 13 residues. The V end lost 5 bases, the J end lost 3 bases, and 5 bases lay between the germline ends.

This chain links TRBV5-1 with TRBJ1-1, with D unresolved. Per the germline V gene, CDR1 is SGHRS and CDR2 is YFSETQ. This CDR3 contains 15 residues. V lost 0 bases and J 0 bases, leaving 9 bases between the germline ends. The CDR3 DNA sequence: TGCGCCAGCAGCTTGGAAGGAATAATGAACACTGAAGCTTTCTTT. Translated, it gives CASSLEGIMNTEAFF.

This clonotype was seen a handful of times. This sequence joins TRBV12-3 or TRBV12-4 and TRBJ2-3, with D hard to call. Trimming removed 5 bases at V and 4 bases at J, with 16 bases between. The CDR3 is 15 amino acids. This CDR3 is CASSMTHTLPDTQYF. The CDR3 DNA sequence: TGTGCCAGCAGTATGACCCATACCCTCCCAGATACGCAGTATTTT.

The chain is built from TRBV20-1 and TRBJ2-4; D gene ambiguous. The CDR3 extends over 11 amino acids. The germline CDR1 and CDR2 sequences are DFQATT and SNEGSKA (reference sequence). DNA for the CDR3: TGCAGCCACGCTGAGGACGGCATTCAGTACTTC. As protein: CSHAEDGIQYF.

The rearrangement links TRBV12-3 or TRBV12-4 to TRBJ1-1; D unclear. This CDR3 is built from 14 residues. V lost 3 bases and J 5 bases, leaving 13 bases between the germline ends. In DNA, the CDR3 is TGTGCCAGCAGTTTCCAAGACGGTTGGACTGAAGCTTTCTTT. The encoded protein is CASSFQDGWTEAFF.

At least ten counts were recorded for this clonotype. This chain links TRBV12-3 or TRBV12-4 with TRBJ1-2; no reliable D call. V lost 5 bases, J lost 2 bases, and 12 bases lay in between. This CDR3 comprises 14 residues. CDR3 in amino acids: CASSPLGPNYGYTF. CDR3 sequence (DNA): TGTGCCAGCAGTCCCCTGGGTCCAAACTATGGCTACACCTTC.

For the CDR3, the DNA is TGTGCCAGCAGTCCCCGAGTACAGGGGTCCTACGAGCAGTACTTC. Protein sequence: CASSPRVQGSYEQYF. J is TRBJ2-7 and V is TRBV12-3 or TRBV12-4, with 7 positions matching TRBD1. The CDR3 is made up of 15 amino acids. Unmatched junction bases numbered 8, after V lost 5 bases and J lost 1 base.